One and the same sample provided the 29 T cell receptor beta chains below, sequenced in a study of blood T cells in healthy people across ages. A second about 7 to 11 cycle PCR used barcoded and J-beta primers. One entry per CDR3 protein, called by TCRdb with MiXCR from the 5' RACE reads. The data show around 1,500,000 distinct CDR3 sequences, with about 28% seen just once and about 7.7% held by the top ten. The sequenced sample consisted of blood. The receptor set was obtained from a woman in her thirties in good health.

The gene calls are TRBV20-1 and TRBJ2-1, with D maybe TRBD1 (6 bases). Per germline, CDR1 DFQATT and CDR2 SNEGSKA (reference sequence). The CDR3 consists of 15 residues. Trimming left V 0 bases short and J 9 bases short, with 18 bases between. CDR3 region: CSARDDGQTAGEQFF. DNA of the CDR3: TGCAGTGCTAGAGATGATGGACAGACGGCGGGTGAGCAGTTCTTC.

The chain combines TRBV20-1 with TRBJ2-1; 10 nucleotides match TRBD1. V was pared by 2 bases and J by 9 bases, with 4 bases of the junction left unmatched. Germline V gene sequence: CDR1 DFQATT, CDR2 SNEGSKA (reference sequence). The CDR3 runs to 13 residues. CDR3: CSARRQGAFEQFF. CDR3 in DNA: TGCAGTGCTAGACGACAGGGGGCCTTTGAGCAGTTCTTC.

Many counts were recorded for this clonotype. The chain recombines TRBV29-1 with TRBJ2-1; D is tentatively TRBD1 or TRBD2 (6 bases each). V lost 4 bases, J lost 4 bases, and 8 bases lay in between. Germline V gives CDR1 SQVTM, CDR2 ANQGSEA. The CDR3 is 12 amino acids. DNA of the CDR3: TGCAGCGTTGTAGGGGGGTACAATGAGCAGTTCTTC. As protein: CSVVGGYNEQFF.

The CDR3 sequence: CSVSVRNTLNTEAFF. The CDR3 DNA sequence: TGCAGCGTTTCGGTAAGGAACACCCTAAACACTGAAGCTTTCTTT. The chain carries TRBV29-1 and TRBJ1-1; no reliable D call. Germline CDR1 reads SQVTM; CDR2 reads ANQGSEA. The CDR3 runs to 15 residues. Trimming shortened V by 5 bases and J by 2 bases, and 18 bases separated the two germline ends.

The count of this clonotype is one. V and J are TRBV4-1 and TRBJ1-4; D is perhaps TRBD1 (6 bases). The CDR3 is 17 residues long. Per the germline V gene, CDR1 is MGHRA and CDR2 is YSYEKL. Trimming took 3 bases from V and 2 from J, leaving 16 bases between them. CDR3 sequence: CASSHQTGLMTNEKLFF. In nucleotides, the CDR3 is TGCGCCAGCAGCCACCAGACAGGATTGATGACTAATGAAAAACTGTTTTTT.

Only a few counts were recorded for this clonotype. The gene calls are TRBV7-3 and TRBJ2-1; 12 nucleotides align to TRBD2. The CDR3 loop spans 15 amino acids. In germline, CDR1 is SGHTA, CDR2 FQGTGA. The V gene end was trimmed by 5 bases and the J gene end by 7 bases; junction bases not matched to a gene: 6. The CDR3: CASSRTSGVDNEQFF. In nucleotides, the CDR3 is TGTGCCAGCAGCCGGACTAGCGGGGTAGATAATGAGCAGTTCTTC. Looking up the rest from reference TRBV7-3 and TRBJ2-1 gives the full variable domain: GAGVSQTPSNKVTEKGKYVELRCDPISGHTALYWYRQSLGQGPEFLIYFQGTGAADDSGLPNDRFFAVRPEGSVSTLKIQRTERGDSAVYLCASSRTSGVDNEQFFGPGTRLTVL.

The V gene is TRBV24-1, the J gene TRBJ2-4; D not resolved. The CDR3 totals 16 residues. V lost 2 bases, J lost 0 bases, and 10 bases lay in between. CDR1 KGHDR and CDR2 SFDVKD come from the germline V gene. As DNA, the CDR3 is TGTGCCACCAGTGATTCGGATGCTCTAGCCAAAAACATTCAGTACTTC. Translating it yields CATSDSDALAKNIQYF.

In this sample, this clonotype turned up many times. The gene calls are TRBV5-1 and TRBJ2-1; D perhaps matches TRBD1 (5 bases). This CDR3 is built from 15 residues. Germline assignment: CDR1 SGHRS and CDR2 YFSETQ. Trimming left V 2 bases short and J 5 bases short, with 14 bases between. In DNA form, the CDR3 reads TGCGCCAGCAGCTTAAGTGGGGCCGACCACAATGAGCAGTTCTTC. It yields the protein CASSLSGADHNEQFF.

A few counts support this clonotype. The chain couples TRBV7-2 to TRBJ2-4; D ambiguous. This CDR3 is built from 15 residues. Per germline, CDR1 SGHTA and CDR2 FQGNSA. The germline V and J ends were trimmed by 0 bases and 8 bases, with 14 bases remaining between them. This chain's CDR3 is CASSLASPPSDIQYF. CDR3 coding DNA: TGTGCCAGCAGCTTAGCTTCGCCCCCGTCAGACATTCAGTACTTC.

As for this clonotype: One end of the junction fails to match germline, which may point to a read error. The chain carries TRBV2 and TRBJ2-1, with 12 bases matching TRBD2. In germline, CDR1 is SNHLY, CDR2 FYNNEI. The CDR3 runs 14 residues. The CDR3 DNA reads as TGTGCCAGCAGGGCTAGCGGGGGGGAAGATGAGCGGTTCTTC. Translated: CASRASGGEDERFF.

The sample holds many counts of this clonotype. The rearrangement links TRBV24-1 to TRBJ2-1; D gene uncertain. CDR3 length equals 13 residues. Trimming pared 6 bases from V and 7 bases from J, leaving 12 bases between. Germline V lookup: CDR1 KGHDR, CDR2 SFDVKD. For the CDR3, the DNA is TGTGCCACCAGTACGAACATCGGAAATGAGCAGTTCTTC. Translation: CATSTNIGNEQFF.

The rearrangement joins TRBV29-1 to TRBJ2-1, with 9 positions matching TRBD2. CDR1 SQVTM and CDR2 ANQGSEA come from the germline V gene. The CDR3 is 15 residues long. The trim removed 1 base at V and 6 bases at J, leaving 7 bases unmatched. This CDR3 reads CSVEGSGGNINEQFF. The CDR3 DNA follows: TGCAGCGTTGAAGGTAGCGGGGGTAATATCAATGAGCAGTTCTTC.

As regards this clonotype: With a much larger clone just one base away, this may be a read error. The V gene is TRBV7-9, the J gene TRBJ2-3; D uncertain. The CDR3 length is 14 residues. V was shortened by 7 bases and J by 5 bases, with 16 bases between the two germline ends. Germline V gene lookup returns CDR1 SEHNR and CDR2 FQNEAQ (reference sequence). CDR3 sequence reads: CASTPTVPLDTQYF. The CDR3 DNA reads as TGTGCCAGCACCCCTACCGTGCCCTTAGATACGCAGTATTTT.

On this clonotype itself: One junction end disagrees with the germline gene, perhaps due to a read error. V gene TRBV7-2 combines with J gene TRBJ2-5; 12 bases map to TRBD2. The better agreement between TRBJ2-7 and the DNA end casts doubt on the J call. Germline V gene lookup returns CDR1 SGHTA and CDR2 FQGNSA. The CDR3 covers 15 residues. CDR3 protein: CAGSLGLAGSYEQYF. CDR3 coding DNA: TGTGCCGGCAGCTTAGGACTAGCGGGATCCTACGAGCAGTACTTC.

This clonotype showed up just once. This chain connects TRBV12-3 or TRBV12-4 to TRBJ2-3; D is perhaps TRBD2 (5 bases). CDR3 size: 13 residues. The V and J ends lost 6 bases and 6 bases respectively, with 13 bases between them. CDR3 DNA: TGTGCCAGCAGGCCGGACTCGCGGGATACGCAGTATTTT. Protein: CASRPDSRDTQYF.

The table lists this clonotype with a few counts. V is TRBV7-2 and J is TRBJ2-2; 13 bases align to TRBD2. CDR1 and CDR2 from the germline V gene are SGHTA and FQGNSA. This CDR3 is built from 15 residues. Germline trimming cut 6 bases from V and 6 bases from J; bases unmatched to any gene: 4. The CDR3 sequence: CASRGTSGISGELFF. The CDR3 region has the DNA TGTGCCAGCAGAGGGACTAGCGGGATATCCGGGGAGCTGTTTTTT.

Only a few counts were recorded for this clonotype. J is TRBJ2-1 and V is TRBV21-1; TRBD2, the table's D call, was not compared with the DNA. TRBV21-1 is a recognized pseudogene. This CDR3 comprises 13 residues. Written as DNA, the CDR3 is TGTGCCAGCAGCAAAGGAATACTAGCCAAACAGTTCTTC. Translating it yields CASSKGILAKQFF.

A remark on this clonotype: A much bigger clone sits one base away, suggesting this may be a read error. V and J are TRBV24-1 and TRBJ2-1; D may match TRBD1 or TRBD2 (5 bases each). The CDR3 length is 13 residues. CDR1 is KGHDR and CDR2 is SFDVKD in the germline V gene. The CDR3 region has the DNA TGTGCCACGGGACGTAACTCCCACAATGAGCAGTTCTTC. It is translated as CATGRNSHNEQFF.

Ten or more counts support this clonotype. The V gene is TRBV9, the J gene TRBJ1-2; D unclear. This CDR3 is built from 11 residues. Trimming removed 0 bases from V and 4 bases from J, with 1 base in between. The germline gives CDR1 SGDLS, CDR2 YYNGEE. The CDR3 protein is CASSVGYGYTF. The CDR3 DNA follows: TGTGCCAGCAGCGTAGGCTATGGCTACACCTTC.

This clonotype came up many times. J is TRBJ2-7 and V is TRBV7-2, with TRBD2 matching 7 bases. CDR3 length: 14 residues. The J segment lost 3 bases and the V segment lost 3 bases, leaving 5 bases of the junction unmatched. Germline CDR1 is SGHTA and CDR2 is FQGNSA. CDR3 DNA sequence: TGTGCCAGCAGCTTCCTGGGGGAGGGCTACGAGCAGTACTTC. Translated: CASSFLGEGYEQYF.

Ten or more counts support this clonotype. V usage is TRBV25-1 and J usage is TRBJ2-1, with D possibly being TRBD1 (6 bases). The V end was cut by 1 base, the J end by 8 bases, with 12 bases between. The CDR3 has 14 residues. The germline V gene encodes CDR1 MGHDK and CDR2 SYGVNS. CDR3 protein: CASSELGARDEQFF. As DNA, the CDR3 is TGTGCCAGCAGTGAATTGGGGGCACGCGATGAGCAGTTCTTC.

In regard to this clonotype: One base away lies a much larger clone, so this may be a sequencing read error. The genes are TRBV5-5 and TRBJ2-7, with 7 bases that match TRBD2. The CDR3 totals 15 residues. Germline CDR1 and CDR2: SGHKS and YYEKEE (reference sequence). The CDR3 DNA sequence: TGTGCCGGCAGCCCTAACGGGGGGTCGGCCTACGAGCAGTACTTC. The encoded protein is CAGSPNGGSAYEQYF.

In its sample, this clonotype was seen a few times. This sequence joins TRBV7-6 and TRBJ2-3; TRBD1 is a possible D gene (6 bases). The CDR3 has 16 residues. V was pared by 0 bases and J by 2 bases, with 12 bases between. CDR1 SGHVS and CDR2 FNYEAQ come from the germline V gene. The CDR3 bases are TGTGCCAGCAGCTTAGCAGACGGGACAACCACAGATACGCAGTATTTT. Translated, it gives CASSLADGTTTDTQYF.

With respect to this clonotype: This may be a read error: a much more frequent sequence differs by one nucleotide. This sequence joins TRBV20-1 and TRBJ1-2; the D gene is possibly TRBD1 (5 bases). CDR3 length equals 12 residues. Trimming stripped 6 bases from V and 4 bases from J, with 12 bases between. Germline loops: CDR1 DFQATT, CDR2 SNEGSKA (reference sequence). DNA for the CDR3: TGCAGTGCCGGTGCAGGGACCTATGGCTACACCTTC. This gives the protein CSAGAGTYGYTF.

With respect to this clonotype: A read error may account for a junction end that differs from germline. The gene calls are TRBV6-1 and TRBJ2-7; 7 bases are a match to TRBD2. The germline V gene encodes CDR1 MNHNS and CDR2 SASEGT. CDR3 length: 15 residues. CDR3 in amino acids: CASSESGGSSCEQYF. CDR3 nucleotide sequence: TGTGCCAGCAGTGAATCCGGCGGGAGCTCCTGCGAGCAGTACTTC.

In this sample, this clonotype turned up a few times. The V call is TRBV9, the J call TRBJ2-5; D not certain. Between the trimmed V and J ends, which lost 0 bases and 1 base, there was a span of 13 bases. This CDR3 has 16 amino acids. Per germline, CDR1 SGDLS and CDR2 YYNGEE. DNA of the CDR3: TGTGCCAGCAGCGTAGCTGATATACCAGGCCAAGAGACCCAGTACTTC. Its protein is CASSVADIPGQETQYF.

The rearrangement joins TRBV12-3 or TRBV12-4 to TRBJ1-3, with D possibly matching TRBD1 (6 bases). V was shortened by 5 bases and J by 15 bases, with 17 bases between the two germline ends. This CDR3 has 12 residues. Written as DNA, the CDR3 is TGTGCCAGCAGTAGGGGGGGCGGGCCTCGATATTTT. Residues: CASSRGGGPRYF.

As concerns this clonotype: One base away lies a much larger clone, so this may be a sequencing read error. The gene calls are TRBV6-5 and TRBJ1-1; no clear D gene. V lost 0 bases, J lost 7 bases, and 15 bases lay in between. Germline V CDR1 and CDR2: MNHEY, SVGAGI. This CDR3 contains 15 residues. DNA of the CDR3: TGTGCCAGCAGTTACTCCCCACGGACGGGAGGTGAAGCTTTCTTT. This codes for CASSYSPRTGGEAFF.

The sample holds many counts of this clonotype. The CDR3 nucleotides read TGCAGCGTTGGCACAGGGCGGGGATTCAACTATGGCTACACCTTC. Translation: CSVGTGRGFNYGYTF. The genes are TRBV29-1 and TRBJ1-2, with D perhaps matching TRBD1 (6 bases). V shed 4 bases and J shed 2 bases, with 17 bases lying between them. The V gene's germline CDR1 is SQVTM and CDR2 ANQGSEA. There are 15 residues in the CDR3.